What follows describes a single TCR beta chain. The source of the sample is a study of blood T cell repertoires in COVID-19. The wider study: The origin of the acute and convalescent COVID-19 samples was the United States, Italy and Spain. T cells, B-cell-depleted T cells, or PBMCs provided the cDNA or gDNA that served as material.

Germline CDR1 is SGHTA and CDR2 is FQGNSA. The CDR3 has 16 amino acids. Trimming cost V 5 bases and J 4 bases; bases outside gene matches: 10. The participants were between about 18 and 100 years old and came from under 25 US areas. In assigning cohorts, the study relied on participant-reported clinical history. Repertoires were generated with immunoSEQ multiplex PCR, while TCRdb's copy carries only in-frame clones and drops some. The sample yields 300,000 to 350,000 clones, around 85% seen once. The sequenced material came from PBMCs or T cells enriched from blood (not recorded which). The chain combines TRBV7-2 with TRBJ2-2; 7 bases are a match to TRBD2. The clonotype originates from a woman between 35 and 50 years old with acute COVID-19. The CDR3 spells CASSQDGLAVTGELFF. The CDR3 nucleotides read TGTGCCAGCAGCCAAGATGGGCTAGCGGTCACCGGGGAGCTGTTTTTT.